Listed here are 12 T cell receptor beta chains from one sample, sequenced in a study of shared clonotypes between healthy human individuals. Sequencing used immunoSEQ multiplex PCR; TCRdb keeps in-frame clones, though not all of them. In the table there are more than 500,000 clones, around 95% of which are singletons. Material: naive CD4+ T cells sorted from blood. Described subset: CD45RA+ positively selected. These receptors were collected from a woman aged 25 to 39 in good health.

The chain couples TRBV28 to TRBJ1-5, with 7 bases that match TRBD1. CDR1 and CDR2 from the germline V gene are MDHEN and SYDVKM. This CDR3 comprises 12 residues. V was pared by 8 bases and J by 4 bases, with 2 bases of the junction left unmatched. This CDR3 is CASQTGNQPQHF. Here the CDR3 DNA reads TGTGCCAGCCAGACAGGGAATCAGCCCCAGCATTTT.

This chain connects TRBV7-9 to TRBJ2-7, with unresolved D. The V gene lost 2 bases and the J gene lost 3 bases, with 5 bases spanning the gap. The CDR3 has 12 residues. Germline loops: CDR1 SEHNR, CDR2 FQNEAQ (reference sequence). CDR3 in amino acids: CASSLNLYEQYF. The CDR3 region has the DNA TGTGCCAGCAGCTTAAACCTCTACGAGCAGTACTTC.

This chain joins TRBV15 and TRBJ1-5, with TRBD1 as a possible D gene (5 bases). The germline V gene has CDR1 LNHNV and CDR2 YYDKDF (reference sequence). V lost 1 base, J lost 1 base, and 23 bases lay in between. This CDR3 has 20 amino acids. In DNA, the CDR3 is TGTGCCACCAGCAGAGGGGGAGGGACTTTTCTCCCAGGCAGCAATCAGCCCCAGCATTTT. Protein product: CATSRGGGTFLPGSNQPQHF.

V and J are TRBV19 and TRBJ2-7; a possible D gene is TRBD2 (6 bases). Germline-derived CDR1 and CDR2 are LNHDA and SQIVND (reference sequence). With 5 bases removed from V and 3 bases from J, the gap between germline ends came to 26 bases. The CDR3 runs 18 residues. CDR3 nucleotide sequence: TGTGCCAGTAGTTTCGGCGGGAATACAGATCTGCTTTACTACGAGCAGTACTTC. Protein sequence: CASSFGGNTDLLYYEQYF.

The rearrangement uses TRBV6-1 and TRBJ2-7; TRBD2 might be the D (5 bases). V lost 4 bases, J lost 3 bases, and 13 bases lay in between. This CDR3 spans 14 amino acids. Germline values: CDR1 MNHNS, CDR2 SASEGT. DNA of the CDR3: TGTGCCAGCAGTGTCGAGGGTCCCCTCTACGAGCAGTACTTC. Encoded protein: CASSVEGPLYEQYF.

This clone was counted only a few times. The rearrangement joins TRBV11-2 to TRBJ2-2; TRBD2 matches 12 bases. Trimming took 5 bases from V and 5 from J; bases not matched to a gene: 15. The CDR3 length is 19 residues. Germline-derived CDR1 and CDR2 are SGHAT and FQNNGV. The chain's CDR3 is CASSASIASGRAWTGELFF. CDR3 DNA sequence: TGTGCCAGCAGCGCATCCATCGCTAGCGGGAGGGCGTGGACCGGGGAGCTGTTTTTT.

The chain recombines TRBV28 with TRBJ1-1; TRBD1 is a possible D gene (5 bases). V was shortened by 4 bases and J by 9 bases, with 12 bases between the two germline ends. There are 12 residues in the CDR3. In germline, CDR1 is MDHEN, CDR2 SYDVKM. The CDR3: CASSSPPGQAFF. For the CDR3, the DNA is TGTGCCAGCAGTTCCCCCCCAGGGCAAGCTTTCTTT.

J is TRBJ2-7 and V is TRBV7-9; D not resolved. With 2 bases removed from V and 1 base from J, the gap between germline ends came to 6 bases. This CDR3 region has 13 residues. Germline V gene data show CDR1 as SEHNR and CDR2 as FQNEAQ (reference sequence). The CDR3 DNA reads as TGTGCCAGCAGCTTATTCCCTTCCTACGAGCAGTACTTC. Translation: CASSLFPSYEQYF. Using reference TRBV7-9 and TRBJ2-7 for the parts outside the CDR3, the full variable domain is DTGVSQNPRHKITKRGQNVTFRCDPISEHNRLYWYRQTLGQGPEFLTYFQNEAQLEKSRLLSDRFSAERPKGSFSTLEIQRTEQGDSAMYLCASSLFPSYEQYFGPGTRLTVT.

V and J are TRBV2 and TRBJ2-7, with D tentatively TRBD2 (5 bases). V lost 5 bases to trimming and J lost 7 bases, with 9 bases between them. This CDR3 spans 11 amino acids. Germline CDR1 is SNHLY and CDR2 is FYNNEI. The CDR3 nucleotides are TGTGCCAGCAGTCCCCGGGGAGAGCAGTACTTC. The encoded protein is CASSPRGEQYF. The whole variable domain, filled in from reference TRBV2 and TRBJ2-7, reads EPEVTQTPSHQVTQMGQEVILRCVPISNHLYFYWYRQILGQKVEFLVSFYNNEISEKSEIFDDQFSVERPDGSNFTLKIRSTKLEDSAMYFCASSPRGEQYFGPGTRLTVT.

This clone was counted only a few times. This sequence joins TRBV5-1 and TRBJ2-5; D not resolved. Germline V gene sequence: CDR1 SGHRS, CDR2 YFSETQ. The CDR3 loop spans 12 amino acids. V lost 1 base and J lost 0, with 1 base in between. This CDR3 reads CASSLYQETQYF. The CDR3 DNA sequence: TGCGCCAGCAGCTTGTACCAAGAGACCCAGTACTTC.

V gene TRBV11-3 combines with J gene TRBJ2-2; D gene unclear. The CDR3 is made up of 12 amino acids. V shed 0 bases and J shed 7 bases, with 3 bases lying between them. CDR1 is SGHNT, CDR2 YENEEA, per germline. This CDR3 reads CASSLDYGELFF. DNA of the CDR3: TGTGCCAGCAGCTTAGATTACGGGGAGCTGTTTTTT.

The chain carries TRBV11-1 and TRBJ1-1, with 7 bases aligning to TRBD1. V gave up 3 bases and J gave up 0 bases; unmatched junction bases: 4. CDR1 and CDR2 from the germline V gene are SGHAT and FQDESV (reference sequence). This CDR3 region has 15 residues. In DNA, the CDR3 is TGTGCCAGCAGCTTTACAGGGGTCATGAACACTGAAGCTTTCTTT. It encodes CASSFTGVMNTEAFF.